Listed below are T cell receptor beta chains from one sample, sequenced in a study of T cells in localized non-small cell lung cancer. Method: immunoSEQ multiplex PCR; TCRdb's copy keeps in-frame clones and lacks some. Of 4,500 to 5,000 clones in the sample, about 34% were seen once. The sequencing used lung tumor tissue, collected before any cancer treatment. The receptors here all came from a woman between 40 and 69 years old with stage II squamous cell lung carcinoma. CDR3s include the opening cysteine and the closing phenylalanine or tryptophan.

j_gene,v_gene,CDR3aa
TRBJ1-2,TRBV28,CASSWTANYGYTF
TRBJ1-2,TRBV14,CASSRQGAYGYTF
TRBJ2-7,TRBV28,CASSPPGTDYEQYF
TRBJ1-2,TRBV18,CASSPPGRAGGYTF
TRBJ1-3,TRBV28,CASRSQGYSGNTIYF
TRBJ2-7,TRBV28,CASNRVDGRVYEQYF
TRBJ2-7,TRBV7-5,CARRLAGRASSYEQYF
TRBJ2-1,TRBV11-3,CASSLGTSGVYNEQFF
TRBJ1-2,TRBV5-1,CASSRPGTGENYGYTF
TRBJ2-7,TRBV14,CASSQEIGQGINEQYF
TRBJ2-1,TRBV11-3,CASSPTRQNNEQFF
TRBJ2-5,TRBV28,CASSLNGETQYF
TRBJ2-7,TRBV19,CASSMIRGSDEQYF
TRBJ2-3,TRBV29-1,CSVGLAGADTQYF
TRBJ2-1,TRBV18,CASSPGAGGAYNEQFF
TRBJ1-1,TRBV15,CATSRVAGVNGVTEAFF
TRBJ2-1,TRBV9,CASSVMGESYNEQFF
TRBJ1-2,TRBV11-3,CASSLISGDLYGYTF
TRBJ2-1,TRBV1,CASSQGGTGEQFF
TRBJ2-3,TRBV5-1,CASSEASGGGNTQYF
TRBJ1-1,TRBV6-8,CASILGVNTEAFF
TRBJ1-1,TRBV18,CASSPRTDSNTEAFF
TRBJ2-1,TRBV6-8,CASSSSSVLPNEQFF
TRBJ2-1,TRBV15,CATSTGLAAYNEQFF
TRBJ2-1,TRBV11-3,CASSPVGGSSDEQFF
TRBJ2-6,TRBV14,CASSQAGGTGANVLTF
TRBJ2-7,TRBV11-3,CASSLAGGHLLEQYF
TRBJ1-4,TRBV11-3,CASSLDPPTVRGDEKLFF
TRBJ2-7,TRBV19,CASKGVAYEQYF
TRBJ2-3,TRBV28,CASNNGLYSTDTQYF
TRBJ1-2,TRBV10-3,CAISESGPNYGYTF
TRBJ2-1,TRBV11-3,CASSRTSGEGEQFF
TRBJ2-1,TRBV6-8,CAIGLSGTSGSSEQFF
TRBJ2-1,TRBV11-3,CASSLTGNVGGEQFF
TRBJ1-4,TRBV13,CASSLRRGRLSNEKLFF
TRBJ1-4,TRBV6-1,CASSEGTASEKLFF
TRBJ1-1,TRBV6-8,CASSYPEPEAFF
TRBJ1-5,TRBV6-8,CASRDRGGGQPQHF
TRBJ2-3,TRBV9,CASSVGWERTTDTQYF
TRBJ1-2,TRBV7-4,CASSPGPNYGYTF
TRBJ2-1,TRBV14,CASSQPRGGALAGVYNEQFF
TRBJ2-2,TRBV19,CASISGGGAGTGELFF
TRBJ2-2,TRBV18,CASSPGEGATGELFF
TRBJ1-5,TRBV28,CASSFGPGTGGSQPQHF
TRBJ2-1,TRBV2,CASSRTVYNEQFF
TRBJ2-7,TRBV28,CASSLATGTGYYEQYF
TRBJ1-3,TRBV11-3,CASSKRQGSGGNTIYF
TRBJ2-7,TRBV27,CASSLRGKSYEQYF
TRBJ2-6,TRBV11-3,CASSSRQGIGANVLTF
TRBJ1-5,TRBV19,CASCPGVLGQPQHF
TRBJ2-7,TRBV18,CASSPREQGLIYEQYF
TRBJ2-3,TRBV6-8,CASSYSGGGKTDTQYF
TRBJ2-7,TRBV29-1,CSVFDGSYEQYF
TRBJ1-1,TRBV5-1,CASRPLGENTEAFF
TRBJ1-1,TRBV7-1,CASSLVVDPEAFF
TRBJ1-1,TRBV28,CASSYFLVGGSTEAFF
TRBJ1-1,TRBV30,CAWRGTLRDTEAFF
TRBJ2-7,TRBV14,CASSHAPGSYEQYF